This TCR beta chain was documented in a study of siplizumab effects on memory and regulatory T cells. Study conclusions and caveats: Treatment with siplizumab left mappable alloreactive CD4+ clones averaging about 63% Treg-derived, compared with approximately 25% in controls.

Remarks on this clone: Its antigen remains unidentified.

The assay looked at 99,000 or so TCR templates in each sample. Some clones are missing from TCRdb's copy, which holds only in-frame ones; the method was immunoSEQ multiplex PCR. The sample records under 100,000 clones, 85% to 95% being singletons. V was shortened by 5 bases and J by 1 base, with 9 bases between the two germline ends. There are 14 residues in the CDR3. Germline CDR1 and CDR2: SGHVS and FNYEAQ. V gene TRBV7-6 combines with J gene TRBJ1-5; TRBD1 is a possible D gene (5 bases). This clonotype was sampled from a human donor in good health. Sequencing was carried out using non-Treg CD4+ T cells sorted from blood. The CDR3 reads CASSETESNQPQHF. CDR3 DNA: TGTGCCAGCAGCGAGACAGAAAGCAATCAGCCCCAGCATTTT.